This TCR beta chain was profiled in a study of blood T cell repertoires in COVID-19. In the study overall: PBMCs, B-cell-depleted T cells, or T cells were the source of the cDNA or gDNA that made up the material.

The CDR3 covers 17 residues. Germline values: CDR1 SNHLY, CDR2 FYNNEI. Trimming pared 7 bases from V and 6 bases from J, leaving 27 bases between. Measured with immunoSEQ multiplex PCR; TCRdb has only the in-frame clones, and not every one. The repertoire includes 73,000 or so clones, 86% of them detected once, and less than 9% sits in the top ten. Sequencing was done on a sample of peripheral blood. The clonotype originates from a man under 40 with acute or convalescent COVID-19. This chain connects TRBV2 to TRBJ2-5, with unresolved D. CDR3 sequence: CASIFSSGANPLKTQYF. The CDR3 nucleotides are TGTGCCAGCATATTTAGTAGTGGAGCTAACCCGCTGAAGACCCAGTACTTC.